One sample yielded the 18 T cell receptor beta chains listed below, sequenced in a study of T cells after yellow fever vaccination. TCRdb analysed the 5' RACE reads with MiXCR anew, one entry per CDR3 protein. In the table there are fewer than 400,000 distinct CDR3 sequences, 6.2% of which are singletons. Specimen: PBMCs, collected 5 days after the yellow fever booster vaccination. The receptors derive from a man under 40 who received the YFV17D yellow fever vaccine.

This clonotype was detected only a few times. The chain carries TRBV19 and TRBJ1-1, with TRBD1 matching 9 bases. The junction had 7 bases not matched to a gene; V was cut back by 11 bases and J by 0 bases. CDR1 is LNHDA, CDR2 SQIVND, per germline (reference sequence). This CDR3 has 14 amino acids. The CDR3 is CAAAGQGMNTEAFF. The CDR3 DNA reads TGTGCCGCCGCGGGACAGGGTATGAACACTGAAGCTTTCTTT. Based on the CDR3 plus reference TRBV19 and TRBJ1-1, the full variable domain is DGGITQSPKYLFRKEGQNVTLSCEQNLNHDAMYWYRQDPGQGLRLIYYSQIVNDFQKGDIAEGYSVSREKKESFPLTVTSAQKNPTAFYLCAAAGQGMNTEAFFGQGTRLTVV.

Only a few counts were recorded for this clonotype. The gene calls are TRBV3-1 and TRBJ2-7, with TRBD2 identical over 13 bases. Germline trimming cut 6 bases from V and 6 bases from J; bases unmatched to any gene: 14. This CDR3 region has 17 residues. CDR1 is LGHDT and CDR2 is YNNKEL in the germline V gene (reference sequence). CDR3 residues: CASSRLSSGTSGVEQYF. The CDR3 region has the DNA TGTGCCAGCAGTCGGCTTAGTTCCGGGACTAGCGGGGTCGAGCAGTACTTC.

The rearrangement links TRBV24-1 to TRBJ2-7, with 8 bases fitting TRBD2. This CDR3 spans 15 amino acids. Germline CDR1 KGHDR, CDR2 SFDVKD. V lost 8 bases to trimming and J lost 4 bases; unmatched junction nucleotides: 12. The CDR3 coding sequence is TGTGCCACCACGAGCGAGCGGGAGTTATCGTACGAGCAGTACTTC. Translation gives CATTSERELSYEQYF.

This clonotype was detected ten times or more. This chain joins TRBV7-2 and TRBJ2-7; the match to TRBD1 covers 8 bases. In germline, CDR1 is SGHTA, CDR2 FQGNSA. The CDR3 runs to 16 residues. V shed 3 bases and J 7 bases; nucleotides not matched to a gene: 14. The CDR3 loop reads CASSFPAGGPLVEQYF. The CDR3 region has the DNA TGTGCCAGCAGCTTCCCCGCAGGGGGCCCATTGGTTGAGCAGTACTTC.

This clonotype was observed a handful of times. CDR3 in amino acids: CASSARNVGEQYF. The CDR3 nucleotides are TGTGCCAGCAGTGCCAGAAATGTTGGCGAGCAGTACTTC. The chain links TRBV12-3 or TRBV12-4 to TRBJ2-7; D gene uncertain. The length of the CDR3 is 13 residues. Trimming pared 5 bases from V and 6 bases from J, leaving 14 bases between.

Only a few counts were recorded for this clonotype. The chain has TRBV7-9 and TRBJ2-3, with 7 bases lining up with TRBD1. The CDR3 has 14 amino acids. From germline, CDR1 is SEHNR and CDR2 FQNEAQ (reference sequence). J lost 3 bases, V lost 5 bases, and 5 bases had no gene match. The CDR3 is CASSPTQGTDTQYF. CDR3 bases: TGTGCCAGCAGCCCAACACAGGGGACAGATACGCAGTATTTT.

This clonotype was recorded at least ten times. The chain carries TRBV19 and TRBJ2-7; TRBD1 aligns across 8 bases. V was pared by 5 bases and J by 2 bases, with 5 bases of the junction left unmatched. There are 14 residues in the CDR3. Germline CDR1 is LNHDA and CDR2 is SQIVND (reference sequence). The CDR3: CASSRTGSAYEQYF. CDR3 bases: TGTGCCAGTAGTCGGACAGGGTCAGCCTACGAGCAGTACTTC.

This clonotype was seen many times. This chain links TRBV5-4 with TRBJ2-7, with D perhaps matching TRBD1 (5 bases). CDR1 is SGHNT and CDR2 is YYREEE in the germline V gene (reference sequence). This CDR3 has 15 residues. Trimming cost V 4 bases and J 3 bases, with 17 bases left between them. This CDR3 is CASSPLGVPFYEQYF. The CDR3 DNA follows: TGTGCCAGCAGCCCCCTAGGGGTCCCCTTCTACGAGCAGTACTTC.

Ten or more counts support this clonotype. V is TRBV2 and J is TRBJ1-5; D not resolved. The germline CDR1 and CDR2 sequences are SNHLY and FYNNEI. Trimming stripped 4 bases from V and 2 bases from J, with 9 bases between. The length of the CDR3 is 14 residues. The DNA for the CDR3 is TGTGCCAGCAGTGTGGAAAGGGGCAATCAGCCCCAGCATTTT. Its protein product is CASSVERGNQPQHF. The variable domain in full, completed from reference TRBV2 and TRBJ1-5, reads EPEVTQTPSHQVTQMGQEVILRCVPISNHLYFYWYRQILGQKVEFLVSFYNNEISEKSEIFDDQFSVERPDGSNFTLKIRSTKLEDSAMYFCASSVERGNQPQHFGDGTRLSIL.

This clonotype was detected many times. The chain uses TRBV7-2 and TRBJ1-1; D call uncertain. The germline V and J ends were trimmed by 3 bases and 0 bases, with 2 bases remaining between them. In germline, CDR1 is SGHTA, CDR2 FQGNSA. The CDR3 covers 12 residues. CDR3 sequence: CASSFMNTEAFF. In nucleotides, the CDR3 is TGTGCCAGCAGCTTTATGAACACTGAAGCTTTCTTT.

This clonotype was counted a single time. One junction end does not reproduce the germline sequence, and a read error may be involved. The chain links TRBV5-6 to TRBJ2-5, with TRBD1 identical over 10 bases. CDR3 length: 17 residues. The germline gives CDR1 SGHDT, CDR2 YYEEEE. The CDR3 sequence is CARSSRGLDRGRETQYF. The CDR3, as DNA: TGTGCCAGGAGCTCCCGGGGATTAGACAGGGGGCGAGAGACCCAGTACTTC.

This clonotype was observed at least ten times. The CDR3 carries no conserved terminal phenylalanine or tryptophan, so it likely arises from a read error. This sequence joins TRBV4-3 and TRBJ2-1; D remains unclear. V lost 0 bases and J lost 8, with 11 bases in between. This CDR3 region has 14 residues. CDR1 is LGHNA and CDR2 is YSLEER in the germline V gene. In DNA form, the CDR3 reads TGCGCCAGCAGCCAAGATTTTGCACCGTATGAGCAGTTCTTG. This codes for CASSQDFAPYEQFL.

The V gene is TRBV15, the J gene TRBJ2-3; weak D call: TRBD2 (5 bases). Germline-derived CDR1 and CDR2 are LNHNV and YYDKDF (reference sequence). Trimming took 3 bases from V and 4 from J, leaving 17 bases between them. The CDR3 length is 16 residues. CDR3 coding DNA: TGTGCCACCAGCAGTATGGACTCAGGAAGGTCAGATACGCAGTATTTT. Its protein product is CATSSMDSGRSDTQYF.

The table lists this clonotype with a few counts. Written as DNA, the CDR3 is TGCAGTGCTAGACGAGGGACTAGCAGTCAAGAGACCCAGTACTTC. This sequence encodes CSARRGTSSQETQYF. The gene calls are TRBV20-1 and TRBJ2-5; TRBD2 agrees at 9 bases. This CDR3 spans 15 amino acids. The germline CDR1 and CDR2 sequences are DFQATT and SNEGSKA (reference sequence). J lost 2 bases, V lost 2 bases, and 6 bases had no gene match.

This clonotype occurred many times. The V gene is TRBV12-3 or TRBV12-4, the J gene TRBJ1-5; the D gene is possibly TRBD1 (6 bases). V was cut by 7 bases and J by 5 bases, with 18 bases left in between. There are 15 residues in the CDR3. Here the CDR3 reads CASTFRGGGHQPQHF. The DNA of the CDR3 is TGTGCCAGCACCTTTAGGGGGGGTGGCCATCAGCCCCAGCATTTT.

Only a few counts were recorded for this clonotype. The V call is TRBV5-1, the J call TRBJ2-2; maybe TRBD1 (6 bases). This CDR3 is 16 amino acids long. V was cut by 9 bases and J by 0 bases, with 18 bases left in between. Looked up from germline, CDR1 is SGHRS and CDR2 is YFSETQ. In DNA, the CDR3 is TGCGCCACGCGAGCAGGGGCCCTCGCGAACACCGGGGAGCTGTTTTTT. Its translation is CATRAGALANTGELFF.

The chain couples TRBV5-1 to TRBJ2-5; D possibly corresponds to TRBD1 (7 bases). Germline V gene sequence: CDR1 SGHRS, CDR2 YFSETQ. This CDR3 region has 15 residues. Trimming removed 5 bases at V and 0 bases at J, with 14 bases between. The CDR3 here is CASRRGQFYQETQYF. The CDR3 region has the DNA TGCGCCAGCAGGCGGGGACAGTTCTACCAAGAGACCCAGTACTTC.

The V gene is TRBV20-1, the J gene TRBJ2-1; 11 bases map to TRBD2. Unmatched junction bases numbered 7, after V lost 3 bases and J lost 0 bases. Germline-derived CDR1 and CDR2 are DFQATT and SNEGSKA (reference sequence). The CDR3 extends over 17 amino acids. The CDR3 sequence is CSARGLAGGHSYNEQFF. CDR3 bases: TGCAGTGCTAGGGGGCTAGCGGGAGGCCACTCCTACAATGAGCAGTTCTTC.